This T cell receptor beta chain emerged from a study of blood T cell repertoires in COVID-19. Across the whole study: Sample material is recorded as cDNA or gDNA derived from T cells, B-cell-depleted T cells, or PBMCs.

This clone was seen once. Seattle participants joined during active infection and were tracked over time. Produced via immunoSEQ multiplex PCR; TCRdb's table is partial and in-frame only. The table records 350,000 to 450,000 clones, around 87% of them present only once. Germline V lookup: CDR1 LNHDA, CDR2 SQIVND (reference sequence). The CDR3 loop spans 13 amino acids. Trimming shortened V by 6 bases and J by 0 bases, and 6 bases separated the two germline ends. The receptor comes from a woman aged 55-75 years with COVID-19, enrolled during active disease. The chain is built from TRBV19 and TRBJ1-5; D is undetermined. Material: peripheral blood. The CDR3 nucleotides are TGTGCCAGTAGGGAGGGTAGCAATCAGCCCCAGCATTTT. It yields the protein CASREGSNQPQHF.